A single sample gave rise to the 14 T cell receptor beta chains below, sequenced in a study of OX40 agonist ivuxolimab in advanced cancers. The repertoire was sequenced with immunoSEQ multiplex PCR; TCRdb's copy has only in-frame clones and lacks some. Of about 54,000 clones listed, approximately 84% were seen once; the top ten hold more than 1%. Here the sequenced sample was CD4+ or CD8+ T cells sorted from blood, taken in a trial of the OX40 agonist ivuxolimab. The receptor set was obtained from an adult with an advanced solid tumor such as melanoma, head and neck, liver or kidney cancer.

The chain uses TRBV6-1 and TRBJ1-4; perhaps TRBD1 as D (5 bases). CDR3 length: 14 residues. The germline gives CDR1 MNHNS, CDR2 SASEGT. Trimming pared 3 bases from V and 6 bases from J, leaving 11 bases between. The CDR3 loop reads CASSDHRRDEKLFF. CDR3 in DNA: TGTGCCAGCAGTGACCACAGGAGAGATGAAAAACTGTTTTTT.

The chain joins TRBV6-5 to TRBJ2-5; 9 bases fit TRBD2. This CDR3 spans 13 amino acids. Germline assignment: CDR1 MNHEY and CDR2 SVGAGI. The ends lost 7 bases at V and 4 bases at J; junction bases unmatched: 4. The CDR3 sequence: CASTLLAGETQYF. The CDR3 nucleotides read TGTGCCAGCACCCTACTAGCGGGAGAGACCCAGTACTTC.

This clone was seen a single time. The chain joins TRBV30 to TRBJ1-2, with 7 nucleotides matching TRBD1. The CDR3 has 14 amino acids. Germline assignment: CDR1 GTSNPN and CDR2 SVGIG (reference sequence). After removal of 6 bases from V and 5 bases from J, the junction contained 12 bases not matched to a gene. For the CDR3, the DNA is TGTGCCTGTGGACGCGACAGGGAGTCGTATGGCTACACCTTC. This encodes CACGRDRESYGYTF.

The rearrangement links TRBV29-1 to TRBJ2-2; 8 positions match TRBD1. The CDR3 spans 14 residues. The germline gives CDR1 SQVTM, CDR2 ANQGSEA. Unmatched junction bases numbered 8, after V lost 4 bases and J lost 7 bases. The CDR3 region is CSVARTGRDGELFF. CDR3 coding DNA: TGCAGCGTTGCCAGGACAGGGCGGGACGGGGAGCTGTTTTTT.

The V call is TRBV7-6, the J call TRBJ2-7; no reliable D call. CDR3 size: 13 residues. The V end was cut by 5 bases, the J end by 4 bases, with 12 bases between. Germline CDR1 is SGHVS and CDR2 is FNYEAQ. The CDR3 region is CASSQSVLYEQYF. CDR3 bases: TGTGCCAGCAGCCAAAGTGTATTGTACGAGCAGTACTTC.

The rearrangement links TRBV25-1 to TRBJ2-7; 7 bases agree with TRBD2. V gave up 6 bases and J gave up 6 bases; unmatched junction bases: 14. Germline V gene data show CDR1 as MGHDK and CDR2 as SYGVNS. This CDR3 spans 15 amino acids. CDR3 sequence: CASSPSLGEGLEQYF. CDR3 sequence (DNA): TGTGCCAGCAGCCCGAGTCTGGGGGAGGGCCTCGAGCAGTACTTC.

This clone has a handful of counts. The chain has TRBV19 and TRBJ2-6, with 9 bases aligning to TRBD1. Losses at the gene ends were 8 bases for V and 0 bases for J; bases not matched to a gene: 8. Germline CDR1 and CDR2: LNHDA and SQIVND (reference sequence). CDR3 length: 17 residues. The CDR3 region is CASSRTGVPSGANVLTF. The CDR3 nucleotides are TGTGCCAGTTCCAGGACAGGGGTTCCCTCTGGGGCCAACGTCCTGACTTTC.

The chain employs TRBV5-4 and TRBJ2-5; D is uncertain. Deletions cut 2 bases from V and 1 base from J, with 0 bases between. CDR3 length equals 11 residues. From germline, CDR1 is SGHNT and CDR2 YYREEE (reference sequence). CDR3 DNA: TGTGCCAGCAGCTTCCAAGAGACCCAGTACTTC. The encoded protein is CASSFQETQYF.

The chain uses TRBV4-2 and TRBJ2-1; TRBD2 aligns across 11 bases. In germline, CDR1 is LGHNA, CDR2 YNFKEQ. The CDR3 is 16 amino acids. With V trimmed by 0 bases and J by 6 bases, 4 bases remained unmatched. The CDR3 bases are TGTGCCAGCAGCCAAGAGGGACTAGCGGCTACCAATGAGCAGTTCTTC. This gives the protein CASSQEGLAATNEQFF.

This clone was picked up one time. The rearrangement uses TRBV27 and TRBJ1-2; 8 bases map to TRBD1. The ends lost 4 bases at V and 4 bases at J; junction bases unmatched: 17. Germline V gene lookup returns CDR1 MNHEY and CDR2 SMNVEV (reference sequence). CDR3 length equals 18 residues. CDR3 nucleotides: TGTGCCAGCAGTTCTATTTTTCGGACAGGGAAGCCACTCTATGGCTACACCTTC. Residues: CASSSIFRTGKPLYGYTF.

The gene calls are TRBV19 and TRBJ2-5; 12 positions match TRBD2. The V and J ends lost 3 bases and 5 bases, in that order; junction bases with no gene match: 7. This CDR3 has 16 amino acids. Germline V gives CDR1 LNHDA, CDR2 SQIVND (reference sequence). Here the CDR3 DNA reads TGTGCCAGTAGTATGCTAGCGGGAGGGCTTATTGAGACCCAGTACTTC. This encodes CASSMLAGGLIETQYF.

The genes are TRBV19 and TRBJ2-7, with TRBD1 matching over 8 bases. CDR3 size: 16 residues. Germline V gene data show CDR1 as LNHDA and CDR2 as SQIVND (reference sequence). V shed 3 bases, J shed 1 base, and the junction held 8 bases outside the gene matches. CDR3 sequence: CASSILPGQGSYEQYF. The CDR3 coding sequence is TGTGCCAGTAGTATCTTACCCGGACAGGGTTCCTACGAGCAGTACTTC.

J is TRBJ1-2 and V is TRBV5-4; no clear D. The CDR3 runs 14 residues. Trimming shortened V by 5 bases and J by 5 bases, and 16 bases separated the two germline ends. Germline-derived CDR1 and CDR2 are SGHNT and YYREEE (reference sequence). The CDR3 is CASSYLGTQYGYTF. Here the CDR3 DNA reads TGTGCCAGCAGTTACCTAGGCACCCAGTATGGCTACACCTTC.

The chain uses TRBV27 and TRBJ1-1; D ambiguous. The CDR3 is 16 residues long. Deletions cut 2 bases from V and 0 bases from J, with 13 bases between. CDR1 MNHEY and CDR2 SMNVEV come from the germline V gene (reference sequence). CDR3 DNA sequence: TGTGCCAGCAGTTTACGGGTGGGGTTGGTGAACACTGAAGCTTTCTTT. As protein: CASSLRVGLVNTEAFF.